This TCR beta chain appears in the sequencing data of a study of blood T cell repertoires in COVID-19. Study background: The study drew acute and convalescent COVID-19 samples from the United States, Italy and Spain. Sources were T cells, B-cell-depleted T cells, or PBMCs; the material itself was cDNA or gDNA.

Per germline, CDR1 LNHDA and CDR2 SQIVND (reference sequence). CDR3 length equals 17 residues. The junction had 13 bases not matched to a gene; V was cut back by 7 bases and J by 2 bases. In the original analysis: Estimation of nucleated cell counts was performed using reference gene primer amplification. Repertoires were generated with immunoSEQ multiplex PCR, while TCRdb's copy carries only in-frame clones and drops some. V and J calls and clone size are those listed in that table; D and trimming were worked out from the DNA. This table has roughly 95,000 clones, about 81% appearing once. This clone was counted a single time.

The chain couples TRBV19 to TRBJ1-1; TRBD1 matches at 10 bases. Sequenced: peripheral blood. The sequence derives from an elderly man with acute or convalescent COVID-19. As DNA, the CDR3 is TGTGCCAGTATTCTCCGGGACAGGGGCTCAAAAAACACTGAAGCTTTCTTT. The encoded protein is CASILRDRGSKNTEAFF.